These 17 T cell receptor beta chains were all obtained from the same sample, sequenced in a study of a mutant IDH1 vaccine in newly diagnosed glioma. Time point noted: week 11, during vaccination. Alongside topical imiquimod, each dose of vaccine comprised 300 ug of mutant IDH1 20-mer peptide. Profiling relied on immunoSEQ multiplex PCR, and the TCRdb table lists in-frame clones only, not all of them. This sample has 95,000 to 120,000 clones, with about 90% found just once. These receptors' antigens are unknown. Sequences were derived from PBMCs, sampled from a glioma patient whose treatment included an IDH1 peptide vaccine. Receptor source: a woman aged 45 to 65 with glioma.

The V and J genes are TRBV19 and TRBJ1-5; tentatively, D is TRBD1 (5 bases). CDR3 size: 14 residues. V dropped 7 bases and J dropped 2 bases, with 12 bases sitting between them. CDR1 is LNHDA, CDR2 SQIVND, per germline (reference sequence). In DNA, the CDR3 is TGTGCCAGTATGGGGGTTTTTGGCAATCAGCCCCAGCATTTT. The encoded protein is CASMGVFGNQPQHF.

DNA for the CDR3: TGTGCCAGCACCCGGGGGGCGAGTCGGGATCAGCCCCAGCATTTT. Its protein product is CASTRGASRDQPQHF. J is TRBJ1-5 and V is TRBV2; D perhaps matches TRBD1 (6 bases). This CDR3 contains 15 residues. From germline, CDR1 is SNHLY and CDR2 FYNNEI. The germline V and J ends were trimmed by 7 bases and 5 bases, with 18 bases remaining between them.

The rearrangement links TRBV7-8 to TRBJ1-2; TRBD1 aligns across 8 bases. The CDR3 has 15 amino acids. V was pared by 3 bases and J by 5 bases, with 8 bases of the junction left unmatched. Germline lookup yields CDR1 SGHVS and CDR2 FQNEAQ. CDR3 bases: TGTGCCAGCAGCTTGGGGGAGGACAGGGCATATGGCTACACCTTC. Translation: CASSLGEDRAYGYTF.

The V and J genes are TRBV5-1 and TRBJ2-2, with TRBD1 matching 7 bases. CDR1 SGHRS and CDR2 YFSETQ come from the germline V gene. V shed 1 base and J 5 bases; nucleotides not matched to a gene: 5. The length of the CDR3 is 15 residues. The CDR3 region has the DNA TGCGCCAGCAGCTTGAGGACAGGATGGACCGGGGAGCTGTTTTTT. Amino acids: CASSLRTGWTGELFF. The full variable domain, with the rest looked up from reference TRBV5-1 and TRBJ2-2, is KAGVTQTPRYLIKTRGQQVTLSCSPISGHRSVSWYQQTPGQGLQFLFEYFSETQRNKGNFPGRFSGRQFSNSRSEMNVSTLELGDSALYLCASSLRTGWTGELFFGEGSRLTVL.

This clone was recorded a few times. The chain recombines TRBV28 with TRBJ2-1, with D tentatively TRBD2 (5 bases). Per germline, CDR1 MDHEN and CDR2 SYDVKM. This CDR3 has 14 amino acids. With 10 bases removed from V and 0 bases from J, the gap between germline ends came to 13 bases. CDR3 bases: TGTGCCACAAAGACTACTAGCTCCTACAATGAGCAGTTCTTC. Amino acids: CATKTTSSYNEQFF.

The genes are TRBV9 and TRBJ1-1; 7 bases line up with TRBD1. CDR3 size: 15 residues. Germline lookup yields CDR1 SGDLS and CDR2 YYNGEE. Trimming at V came to 4 bases and at J to 1 base, leaving 7 bases not matched to a gene. CDR3 nucleotide sequence: TGTGCCAGCAGCAAAACGGGACAGAAGAACACTGAAGCTTTCTTT. Translation: CASSKTGQKNTEAFF.

The chain couples TRBV5-6 to TRBJ1-5; D unclear. The germline V gene encodes CDR1 SGHDT and CDR2 YYEEEE. V lost 0 bases and J 3 bases, leaving 4 bases between the germline ends. There are 13 residues in the CDR3. CDR3 coding DNA: TGTGCCAGCAGCTTGGGTAACAATCAGCCCCAGCATTTT. This encodes CASSLGNNQPQHF.

The genes are TRBV4-1 and TRBJ2-1, with 8 nucleotides matching TRBD2. The CDR3 sequence is 21 residues long. Germline trimming cut 4 bases from V and 0 bases from J; bases unmatched to any gene: 20. Germline V gene lookup returns CDR1 MGHRA and CDR2 YSYEKL. The CDR3 region is CASSPRYGGRAGGGSYNEQFF. CDR3 nucleotide sequence: TGCGCCAGCAGCCCGCGATACGGGGGGAGGGCCGGGGGGGGCTCCTACAATGAGCAGTTCTTC.

This clone was picked up one time. The chain uses TRBV28 and TRBJ2-3; D may match TRBD1 or TRBD2 (5 bases each). Germline values: CDR1 MDHEN, CDR2 SYDVKM. The CDR3 runs 16 residues. V gave up 9 bases and J gave up 3 bases, with 22 bases separating them. Written as DNA, the CDR3 is TGTGCCAGTCCTCCGGGACGCACCCGTGGTACAGATACGCAGTATTTT. Translated, it gives CASPPGRTRGTDTQYF. The full variable domain, completed using reference TRBV28 and TRBJ2-3, is DVKVTQSSRYLVKRTGEKVFLECVQDMDHENMFWYRQDPGLGLRLIYFSYDVKMKEKGDIPEGYSVSREKKERFSLILESASTNQTSMYLCASPPGRTRGTDTQYFGPGTRLTVL.

The gene calls are TRBV6-6 and TRBJ2-7; tentatively, D is TRBD2 (5 bases). Germline CDR1 and CDR2: MNHNY and SVGAGI (reference sequence). The CDR3 totals 16 residues. Trimming removed 4 bases at V and 4 bases at J, with 20 bases between. CDR3 loop: CASSSTPRERLYEQYF. The CDR3 coding sequence is TGTGCCAGCAGTTCCACACCTAGGGAGAGATTGTACGAGCAGTACTTC.

This clone was picked up one time. The CDR3 nucleotides are TGTGCCAGCCTAAAGGCGGGAGAGTCCTACGAGCAGTACTTC. Translated, it gives CASLKAGESYEQYF. The gene calls are TRBV28 and TRBJ2-7; 7 nucleotides line up with TRBD2. Trimming took 8 bases from V and 1 from J; bases not matched to a gene: 8. Germline CDR1 and CDR2: MDHEN and SYDVKM. CDR3 size: 14 residues.

The chain combines TRBV19 with TRBJ2-6; a possible D gene is TRBD2 (6 bases). The germline V gene has CDR1 LNHDA and CDR2 SQIVND (reference sequence). The CDR3 contains 16 residues. Trimming left V 3 bases short and J 2 bases short, with 11 bases between. The CDR3 sequence is CASSIWRGAGANVLTF. CDR3 nucleotides: TGTGCCAGTAGTATTTGGAGGGGAGCTGGGGCCAACGTCCTGACTTTC.

The chain combines TRBV9 with TRBJ2-3; D gene ambiguous. There are 14 residues in the CDR3. CDR1 is SGDLS and CDR2 is YYNGEE in the germline V gene. V was shortened by 3 bases and J by 5 bases, with 13 bases between the two germline ends. The CDR3, as DNA: TGTGCCAGCAGCGAGGGAAGCCACTTAGATACGCAGTATTTT. This codes for CASSEGSHLDTQYF.

The chain recombines TRBV6-1 with TRBJ2-4, with 8 bases fitting TRBD2. CDR3 length: 14 amino acids. Trimming at V came to 5 bases and at J to 5 bases, leaving 5 bases not matched to a gene. Germline CDR1 is MNHNS and CDR2 is SASEGT. The CDR3 coding sequence is TGTGCCAGCAGTCCAGCGGGAGTGCAAAACATTCAGTACTTC. Translation gives CASSPAGVQNIQYF.

The chain is built from TRBV13 and TRBJ2-7; 13 bases map to TRBD2. The CDR3 runs to 15 residues. V was clipped by 0 bases and J by 7 bases; unmatched bases: 3. Germline CDR1 and CDR2: PRHDT and FYEKMQ (reference sequence). The CDR3 region is CASSLGLAGGREQYF. In DNA, the CDR3 is TGTGCCAGCAGCTTAGGACTAGCGGGAGGGAGGGAGCAGTACTTC.

V is TRBV30 and J is TRBJ2-5, with TRBD2 identical over 7 bases. This CDR3 is 15 amino acids long. Germline V gene lookup returns CDR1 GTSNPN and CDR2 SVGIG (reference sequence). V lost 0 bases to trimming and J lost 2 bases; unmatched junction nucleotides: 6. CDR3 in DNA: TGTGCCTGGAGTGTAGGCGGGAGAGTTCAAGAGACCCAGTACTTC. Translation: CAWSVGGRVQETQYF.

The chain combines TRBV28 with TRBJ1-6; 9 nucleotides agree with TRBD1. With V trimmed by 6 bases and J by 9 bases, 6 bases remained unmatched. This CDR3 is built from 14 residues. Germline-derived CDR1 and CDR2 are MDHEN and SYDVKM. CDR3 sequence reads: CASSSGQGPSPLHF. Written as DNA, the CDR3 is TGTGCCAGCAGCTCGGGACAGGGTCCTTCACCCCTCCACTTT.